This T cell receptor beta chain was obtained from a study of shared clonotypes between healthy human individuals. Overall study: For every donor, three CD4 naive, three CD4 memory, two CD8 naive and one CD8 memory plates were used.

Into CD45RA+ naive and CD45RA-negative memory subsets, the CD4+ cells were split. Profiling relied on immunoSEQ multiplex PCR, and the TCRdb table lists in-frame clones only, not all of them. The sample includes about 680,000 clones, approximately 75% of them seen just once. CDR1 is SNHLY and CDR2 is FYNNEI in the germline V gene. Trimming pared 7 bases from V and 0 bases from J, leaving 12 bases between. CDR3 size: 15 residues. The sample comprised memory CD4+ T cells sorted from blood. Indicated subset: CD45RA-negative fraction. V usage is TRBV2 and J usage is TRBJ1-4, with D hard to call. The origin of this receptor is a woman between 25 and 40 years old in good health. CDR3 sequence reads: CASTAWTSTNEKLFF. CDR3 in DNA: TGTGCCAGCACCGCGTGGACCTCAACTAATGAAAAACTGTTTTTT.